Presented here are 18 T cell receptor beta chains from one specimen sequenced in a study of blood T cell repertoires in COVID-19. The table came from immunoSEQ multiplex PCR; TCRdb's copy has only in-frame clones and leaves some out. This table has some 200,000 clones, 65% to 90% appearing once. Sequenced: PBMCs or T cells enriched from blood (not recorded which). The receptors were gathered from a woman aged 60-75 years with acute COVID-19.

The gene calls are TRBV18 and TRBJ1-5; D perhaps matches TRBD1 (6 bases). This CDR3 contains 15 residues. Germline V gene lookup returns CDR1 KGHSH and CDR2 LQKENI. Trimming left V 3 bases short and J 7 bases short, with 16 bases between. The CDR3 protein is CASSPPTGHKQPQHF. DNA of the CDR3: TGTGCCAGCTCACCCCCGACAGGACATAAGCAGCCCCAGCATTTT.

The CDR3 loop is CASSSLGRNTEAFF. The CDR3 region has the DNA TGTGCCAGTAGTAGCCTTGGGAGGAACACTGAAGCTTTCTTT. The chain is built from TRBV19 and TRBJ1-1; the D is unclear. CDR3 size: 14 residues. The V gene's germline CDR1 is LNHDA and CDR2 SQIVND (reference sequence). The germline V and J ends were trimmed by 4 bases and 1 base, with 10 bases remaining between them. Combining the CDR3 with reference TRBV19 and TRBJ1-1 gives the whole variable domain DGGITQSPKYLFRKEGQNVTLSCEQNLNHDAMYWYRQDPGQGLRLIYYSQIVNDFQKGDIAEGYSVSREKKESFPLTVTSAQKNPTAFYLCASSSLGRNTEAFFGQGTRLTVV.

The chain carries TRBV9 and TRBJ2-2; tentatively, D is TRBD1 (5 bases). Germline CDR1 is SGDLS and CDR2 is YYNGEE. V was shortened by 1 base and J by 1 base, with 11 bases between the two germline ends. The CDR3 has 16 residues. CDR3: CASSVKGAQNTGELFF. CDR3 in DNA: TGTGCCAGCAGCGTAAAAGGGGCGCAGAACACCGGGGAGCTGTTTTTT. The full variable domain, with the rest looked up from reference TRBV9 and TRBJ2-2, is DSGVTQTPKHLITATGQRVTLRCSPRSGDLSVYWYQQSLDQGLQFLIQYYNGEERAKGNILERFSAQQFPDLHSELNLSSLELGDSALYFCASSVKGAQNTGELFFGEGSRLTVL.

The genes are TRBV7-9 and TRBJ2-5; D possibly corresponds to TRBD1 (5 bases). The CDR3 contains 13 residues. From germline, CDR1 is SEHNR and CDR2 FQNEAQ (reference sequence). V dropped 4 bases and J dropped 4 bases, with 10 bases sitting between them. In DNA, the CDR3 is TGTGCCAGCAGCTCGACAGTGGGAGAGACCCAGTACTTC. As protein: CASSSTVGETQYF. Full variable domain (rest looked up from reference TRBV7-9 and TRBJ2-5): DTGVSQNPRHKITKRGQNVTFRCDPISEHNRLYWYRQTLGQGPEFLTYFQNEAQLEKSRLLSDRFSAERPKGSFSTLEIQRTEQGDSAMYLCASSSTVGETQYFGPGTRLLVL.

V is TRBV7-2 and J is TRBJ2-2; D gene uncertain. V was trimmed by 5 bases and J by 1 base, leaving 11 bases between them. The CDR3 is 15 amino acids. The germline gives CDR1 SGHTA, CDR2 FQGNSA. The CDR3 DNA reads as TGTGCCAGCAGCCCCCGCTCGGGGAACACCGGGGAGCTGTTTTTT. Translating gives CASSPRSGNTGELFF.

J is TRBJ1-2 and V is TRBV7-8; possible D gene TRBD1, 5 bases. The V end was cut by 5 bases, the J end by 11 bases, with 33 bases between. Germline CDR1 reads SGHVS; CDR2 reads FQNEAQ. This CDR3 region has 18 residues. This CDR3 is CASSHRTRRTEGYRGYTF. In DNA form, the CDR3 reads TGTGCCAGCAGCCACCGAACCCGACGGACGGAGGGGTATAGGGGATACACCTTC.

This chain connects TRBV3-1 (or the pseudogene TRBV3-2) to TRBJ2-5; tentative D call: TRBD2 (6 bases). The CDR3 is made up of 14 amino acids. Per germline, CDR1 LGHDT and CDR2 YNNKEL (reference sequence). Trimming removed 5 bases at V and 1 base at J, with 11 bases between. The CDR3 loop is CASSYNSGQETQYF. The CDR3 region has the DNA TGTGCCAGCAGCTATAATAGCGGCCAAGAGACCCAGTACTTC.

The V and J genes are TRBV6-2 or TRBV6-3 and TRBJ2-7; perhaps TRBD1 as D (6 bases). Between the trimmed V and J ends, which lost 6 bases and 0 bases, there was a span of 15 bases. Germline V CDR1 and CDR2: MNHEY, SVGEGT. This CDR3 region has 15 residues. CDR3 sequence: CASSHGTPGSYEQYV. CDR3 nucleotide sequence: TGTGCCAGCAGCCATGGGACACCCGGCTCCTACGAGCAGTACGTC.

Concerning this clone itself: Additional DNA sequences in this sample encode the identical CDR3. The V gene is TRBV7-2, the J gene TRBJ2-7, with D unresolved. Germline CDR1 reads SGHTA; CDR2 reads FQGNSA. The CDR3 totals 12 residues. V lost 5 bases and J 4 bases, leaving 9 bases between the germline ends. In DNA form, the CDR3 reads TGTGCCAGCAGCCTTAGTAGTTACGAGCAGTACTTC. Amino acids: CASSLSSYEQYF. Using reference TRBV7-2 and TRBJ2-7 for the parts outside the CDR3, the full variable domain is GAGVSQSPSNKVTEKGKDVELRCDPISGHTALYWYRQSLGQGLEFLIYFQGNSAPDKSGLPSDRFSAERTGGSVSTLTIQRTQQEDSAVYLCASSLSSYEQYFGPGTRLTVT.

The chain recombines TRBV7-8 with TRBJ2-3; 11 bases line up with TRBD2. Unmatched junction bases numbered 4, after V lost 1 base and J lost 4 bases. The CDR3 spans 16 residues. The germline V gene has CDR1 SGHVS and CDR2 FQNEAQ. The CDR3 DNA reads TGTGCCAGCAGCTTAGGACTAGCGGGGATCCCAGATACGCAGTATTTT. Translated, it gives CASSLGLAGIPDTQYF.

The CDR3 coding sequence is TGTGCCAGCAGTTCCACCCCCGAAGGGGTTCGGCCCCAGCATTTT. Translating it yields CASSSTPEGVRPQHF. The gene calls are TRBV27 and TRBJ1-5, with D possibly matching TRBD1 (5 bases). CDR3 size: 15 residues. Per the germline V gene, CDR1 is MNHEY and CDR2 is SMNVEV (reference sequence). The V gene lost 4 bases and the J gene lost 9 bases, with 19 bases spanning the gap.

The chain joins TRBV7-8 to TRBJ1-1, with D tentatively TRBD1 (6 bases). The CDR3 totals 13 residues. Germline CDR1 reads SGHVS; CDR2 reads FQNEAQ. V lost 8 bases, J lost 8 bases, and 18 bases lay in between. The CDR3 reads CASGQGQSIEAFF. The CDR3 DNA follows: TGTGCCAGCGGGCAGGGACAATCTATCGAAGCTTTCTTT.

This clone was detected only once. The chain recombines TRBV5-1 with TRBJ1-1, with 7 bases aligning to TRBD1. The CDR3 totals 16 residues. Germline loops: CDR1 SGHRS, CDR2 YFSETQ. After removal of 2 bases from V and 3 bases from J, the junction contained 10 bases not matched to a gene. The CDR3 DNA is TGCGCCAGCAGCTTACTCGTGACAGGGCCGGACACTGAAGCTTTCTTT. This gives the protein CASSLLVTGPDTEAFF. The full variable domain, rest sourced from reference TRBV5-1 and TRBJ1-1, is KAGVTQTPRYLIKTRGQQVTLSCSPISGHRSVSWYQQTPGQGLQFLFEYFSETQRNKGNFPGRFSGRQFSNSRSEMNVSTLELGDSALYLCASSLLVTGPDTEAFFGQGTRLTVV.

The chain has TRBV6-5 and TRBJ1-2; D remains unclear. Germline-derived CDR1 and CDR2 are MNHEY and SVGAGI. The CDR3 has 10 amino acids. Trimming removed 9 bases at V and 4 bases at J, with 6 bases between. CDR3 residues: CASGGYGYTF. In DNA, the CDR3 is TGTGCCAGTGGAGGCTATGGCTACACCTTC.

This clone turned up a few times. The rearrangement joins TRBV2 to TRBJ1-6, with D possibly matching TRBD1 (6 bases). Per germline, CDR1 SNHLY and CDR2 FYNNEI. Trimming cost V 4 bases and J 9 bases, with 16 bases left between them. CDR3 length: 15 residues. This CDR3 is CASSGGGGSFSPLHF. In nucleotides, the CDR3 is TGTGCCAGCAGTGGAGGGGGGGGCAGTTTTTCACCCCTCCACTTT.

The chain couples TRBV30 to TRBJ2-2, with no clear D. Trimming shortened V by 0 bases and J by 0 bases, and 8 bases separated the two germline ends. The CDR3 has 15 residues. Germline lookup yields CDR1 GTSNPN and CDR2 SVGIG (reference sequence). The CDR3 region is CAWSVISSNTGELFF. The CDR3 DNA sequence: TGTGCCTGGAGTGTTATTAGCTCGAACACCGGGGAGCTGTTTTTT.

The chain couples TRBV1 to TRBJ1-1. TRBV1 counts as a pseudogene. The length of the CDR3 is 16 residues. The CDR3 reads CTSSQDSGVQGTEAFF. CDR3 DNA sequence: TGCACCAGCAGCCAAGATAGCGGGGTTCAAGGCACTGAAGCTTTCTTT.

This chain uses TRBV7-2 with TRBJ1-2; 10 nucleotides line up with TRBD1. The CDR3 length is 15 residues. The V gene's germline CDR1 is SGHTA and CDR2 FQGNSA. J gave up 7 bases and V 1 base, and 6 bases lay outside the gene matches. In DNA form, the CDR3 reads TGTGCCAGCAGCTTAGTCTCGACAGGGGGCGGTGGCTACACCTTC. It yields the protein CASSLVSTGGGGYTF.